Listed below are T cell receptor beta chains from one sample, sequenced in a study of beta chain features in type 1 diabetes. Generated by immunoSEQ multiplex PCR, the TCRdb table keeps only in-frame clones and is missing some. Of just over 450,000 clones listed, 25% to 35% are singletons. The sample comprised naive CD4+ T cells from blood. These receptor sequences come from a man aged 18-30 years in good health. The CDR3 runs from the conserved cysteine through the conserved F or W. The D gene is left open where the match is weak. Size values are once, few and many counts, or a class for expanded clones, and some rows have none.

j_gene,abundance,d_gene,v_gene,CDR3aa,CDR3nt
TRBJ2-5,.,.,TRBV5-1,CASSLGSVPGQETQYF,TGCGCCAGCAGCTTGGGAAGCGTCCCTGGCCAAGAGACCCAGTACTTC
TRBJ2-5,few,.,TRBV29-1,CSVRGAGETQYF,TGCAGCGTGCGAGGGGCTGGAGAGACCCAGTACTTC
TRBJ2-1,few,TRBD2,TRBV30,CAWDGLAGTGNEQFF,TGTGCCTGGGACGGACTAGCGGGAACTGGAAATGAGCAGTTCTTC
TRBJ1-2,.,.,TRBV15,CATSTPGGALGYGYTF,TGTGCCACCAGCACCCCCGGGGGGGCGTTAGGCTATGGCTACACCTTC
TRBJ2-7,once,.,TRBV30,CAWRDTSYEQYF,TGTGCCTGGCGGGACACCTCCTACGAGCAGTACTTC
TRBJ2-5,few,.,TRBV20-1,CSAKSPETQYF,TGCAGTGCTAAGTCCCCGGAGACCCAGTACTTC
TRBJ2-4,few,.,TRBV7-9,CASSPMQGGRQYF,TGTGCCAGCAGCCCAATGCAGGGGGGTCGGCAGTACTTC
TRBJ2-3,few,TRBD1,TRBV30,CAWSVGTGDTDTQYF,TGTGCCTGGAGTGTCGGGACAGGGGACACAGATACGCAGTATTTT
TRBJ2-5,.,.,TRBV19,CASSIQGETQYF,TGTGCCAGTAGTATCCAGGGAGAGACCCAGTACTTC
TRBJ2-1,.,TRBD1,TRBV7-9,CASSLNAGGNEQFF,TGTGCCAGCAGCTTAAACGCAGGGGGCAATGAGCAGTTCTTC
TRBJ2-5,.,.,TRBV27,CASSISWHQETQYF,TGTGCCAGCAGCATCTCGTGGCACCAAGAGACCCAGTACTTC
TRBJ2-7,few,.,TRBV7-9,CASSPWTDEQYF,TGTGCCAGCAGCCCCTGGACCGACGAGCAGTACTTC
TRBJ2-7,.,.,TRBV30,CAWSVQRGLSSYEQYF,TGTGCCTGGAGTGTACAACGGGGCCTGAGCTCCTACGAGCAGTACTTC
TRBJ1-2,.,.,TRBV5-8,CASTQGPNYGYTF,TGTGCCAGCACCCAGGGCCCTAACTATGGCTACACCTTC
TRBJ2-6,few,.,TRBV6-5,CASRDAGANVLTF,TGTGCCAGCAGGGACGCCGGGGCCAACGTCCTGACTTTC
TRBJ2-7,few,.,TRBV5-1,CASSLGPASYEQYF,TGCGCCAGCAGCTTGGGCCCAGCCTCCTACGAGCAGTACTTC